This T cell receptor (beta chain) originates from a study of T cell repertoires in cytomegalovirus infection. Study conclusions and caveats: The cumulative frequency of public TCR beta families identified carriers of CMV plus the relevant HLA. The study found HLA-C-restricted CMV-specific TCR beta clonotypes dominating the ex vivo response.

Per germline, CDR1 SGHTA and CDR2 FQGNSA. Trimming shortened V by 5 bases and J by 6 bases, and 14 bases separated the two germline ends. CDR3 length equals 13 residues. TCRdb reprocessed the reads with MiXCR, giving one entry per CDR3 protein. The sample consists of 200,000 to 300,000 distinct CDR3 sequences, approximately 9% of them appearing once. This clonotype was recorded at least ten times. What it recognizes is unknown. This receptor was identified in a human donor in good health (CMV status not recorded). Some clones in this sample may be carry-over from other donors' samples. The rearrangement links TRBV7-2 to TRBJ2-7, with D possibly matching TRBD1 (6 bases). The sequencing sample was made of PBMCs. This chain's CDR3 is CASSRTGNGEQYF. In DNA form, the CDR3 reads TGTGCCAGCAGCCGCACAGGGAATGGCGAGCAGTACTTC.